These 3 T cell receptor beta chains share one sample of origin, sequenced in a study of Ad26.COV2.S vaccination and SARS-CoV-2 variants (dated by TCRdb to about 2021). The receptor library was made with the immunoSEQ multiplex PCR assay. Entries here come from immuneACCESS through TCRdb and include only in-frame sequences with V and J called. Some clones fail to appear in such tables; in the studies checked, an unresolved V gene covers under half of the shortfall, and the cause of the remainder is unknown. The sample profile shows more than 300,000 clones; 80% to 90% of them were found once. Approximately 5% of the sample comes from the top ten. Interpreted using the paper, the treatment or condition label stands for: roughly 18 received Ad26.COV2.S at low or high dose, single or two shots; about 5 received placebo; per-sample allocation not given. Repertoires of vaccine and placebo recipients were sequenced from samples collected on day 63 after the first injection.

The sequenced sample was peripheral blood, obtained in a trial of Ad26.COV2.S vaccine versus placebo. These receptors were collected from a person aged 18-65 years who received the Ad26.COV2.S COVID-19 vaccine or a placebo.

This rearrangement joins TRBV24-1 to TRBJ2-7; possibly TRBD2 for D (5 bases). The CDR3 loop spans 12 amino acids. Trimming removed 1 base at V and 7 bases at J, with 7 bases between. Germline CDR1 KGHDR, CDR2 SFDVKD. The CDR3 sequence: CATSDLRGEQYF. The DNA for the CDR3 is TGTGCCACCAGTGATTTAAGAGGGGAGCAGTACTTC.

The DNA of the CDR3 is TGTGCCAGCAGCCCGGACAGTTCAACTAATGAAAAACTGTTTTTT. Residues: CASSPDSSTNEKLFF. This chain links TRBV7-8 with TRBJ1-4, with a tentative D call TRBD1 (6 bases). CDR3 length: 15 residues. The germline gives CDR1 SGHVS, CDR2 FQNEAQ. V was clipped by 5 bases and J by 0 bases, with 10 bases between them.

V and J are TRBV19 and TRBJ1-4; D remains unclear. Trimming cost V 7 bases and J 0 bases, with 9 bases left between them. This CDR3 region has 14 residues. CDR1 is LNHDA and CDR2 is SQIVND in the germline V gene (reference sequence). Here the CDR3 reads CASTRIATNEKLFF. The CDR3, as DNA: TGTGCCAGTACGAGGATTGCAACTAATGAAAAACTGTTTTTT.